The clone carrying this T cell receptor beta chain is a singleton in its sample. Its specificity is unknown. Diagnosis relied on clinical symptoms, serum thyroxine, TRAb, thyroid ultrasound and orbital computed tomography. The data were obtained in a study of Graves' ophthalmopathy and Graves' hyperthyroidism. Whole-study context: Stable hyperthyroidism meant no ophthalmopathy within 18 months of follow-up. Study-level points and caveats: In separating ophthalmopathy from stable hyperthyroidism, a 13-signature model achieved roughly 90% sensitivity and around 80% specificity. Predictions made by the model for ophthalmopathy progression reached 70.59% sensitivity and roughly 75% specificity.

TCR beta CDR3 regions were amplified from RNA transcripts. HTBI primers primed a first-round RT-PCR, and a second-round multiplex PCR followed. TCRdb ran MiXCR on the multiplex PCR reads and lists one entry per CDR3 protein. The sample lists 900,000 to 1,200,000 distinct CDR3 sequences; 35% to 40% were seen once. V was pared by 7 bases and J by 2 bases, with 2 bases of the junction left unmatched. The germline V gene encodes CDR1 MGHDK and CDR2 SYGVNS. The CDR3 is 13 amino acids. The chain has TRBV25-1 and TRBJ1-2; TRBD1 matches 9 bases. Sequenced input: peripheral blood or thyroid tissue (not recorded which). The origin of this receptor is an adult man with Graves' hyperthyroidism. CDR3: CASKDRGNYGYTF. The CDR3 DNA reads TGTGCCAGCAAGGACAGGGGAAACTATGGCTACACCTTC.